Listed below are T cell receptor beta chains from one sample, sequenced in a study of technical replicates of blood from a handful of donors. Sequenced by immunoSEQ multiplex PCR; TCRdb stores in-frame clones only, minus some. The sample has tens of thousands of clones, 95% seen once. Specimen: T cells isolated from PBMCs. Source of these receptors: a human donor in good health. CDR3s include the opening cysteine and the closing phenylalanine or tryptophan. The order of the fields is clone size, J gene, D gene, V gene, CDR3 DNA, CDR3 protein. D genes are given only for firm matches. Not all rows give a size; the values are once, few, many and, for expanded clones, a class.

size: -; J: TRBJ2-1; D: -; V: TRBV6-5; DNA: TGTGCCAGCAGTTACGTATGGCGGGGGCCTTACAATGAGCAGTTCTTC; CDR3: CASSYVWRGPYNEQFF
size: -; J: TRBJ2-7; D: TRBD1; V: TRBV5-1; DNA: TGCGCCAGCAGCTTGGACAGGGGATCCTACGAGCAGTACTTC; CDR3: CASSLDRGSYEQYF
size: -; J: TRBJ1-6; D: -; V: TRBV6-5; DNA: TGTGCCAGCAGTCGACTGAGTTCACCCCTCCACTTT; CDR3: CASSRLSSPLHF
size: -; J: TRBJ2-7; D: TRBD2; V: TRBV2; DNA: TGTGCCAGCAGCGTTAGCGGGAGGCGGAACTACGAGCAGTACTTC; CDR3: CASSVSGRRNYEQYF
size: -; J: TRBJ2-7; D: TRBD1; V: TRBV7-9; DNA: TGTGCCAGCAGCTTAGGACAGGGTGGGAACGAGCAGTACTTC; CDR3: CASSLGQGGNEQYF
size: -; J: TRBJ2-6; D: TRBD1; V: TRBV30; DNA: TGTGCCTGGACCCACCCCCAGGGGGCCCATCGCTCTGGGGCCAACGTCCTGACTTTC; CDR3: CAWTHPQGAHRSGANVLTF
size: once; J: TRBJ1-1; D: -; V: TRBV9; DNA: TGTGCCAGCAGCGTAGTCTTGAACACTGAAGCTTTCTTT; CDR3: CASSVVLNTEAFF
size: -; J: TRBJ1-2; D: -; V: TRBV7-3; DNA: TGTGCCAGCGGGAGGGAGGGCGGCTACACCTTC; CDR3: CASGREGGYTF
size: -; J: TRBJ1-1; D: -; V: TRBV27; DNA: TGTGCCAGCAGACCCCAGTGGGGGGATATGAACACTGAAGCTTTCTTT; CDR3: CASRPQWGDMNTEAFF
size: -; J: TRBJ1-3; D: -; V: TRBV11-2; DNA: TGTGCCAGCAGCCACCCTACAGGACCGACGGGAAACACCATATATTTT; CDR3: CASSHPTGPTGNTIYF
size: once; J: TRBJ1-3; D: -; V: TRBV10-1; DNA: TGCGCCAGCAGTAGGACAGCAATTGGAAACACCATATATTTT; CDR3: CASSRTAIGNTIYF
size: -; J: TRBJ1-2; D: -; V: TRBV7-9; DNA: TGTGCCAGCAGCCTAGAGGGAGGGGGGCCCCGCTATGGCTACACCTTC; CDR3: CASSLEGGGPRYGYTF
size: -; J: TRBJ2-2; D: TRBD2; V: TRBV13; DNA: TGTGCCAGCGGGGGCGGGACTAGCGGCACCGGGGAGCTGTTTTTT; CDR3: CASGGGTSGTGELFF
size: once; J: TRBJ2-7; D: TRBD1; V: TRBV27; DNA: TGTGCCAGCAGTCGACAGGGGTACTACTACGAGCAGTACTTC; CDR3: CASSRQGYYYEQYF
size: -; J: TRBJ1-1; D: -; V: TRBV6-5; DNA: TGTGCCAGCAGTTACAGGGAGCACACTGAAGCTTTCTTT; CDR3: CASSYREHTEAFF
size: once; J: TRBJ2-6; D: -; V: TRBV4-1; DNA: TGCGCCAGCAGTTACATCGTGAGGGACAAGACCTCTGGGGCCAACGTCCTGACTTTC; CDR3: CASSYIVRDKTSGANVLTF
size: few; J: TRBJ2-1; D: TRBD1; V: TRBV11-2; DNA: TGTGCCAGCACGGGGCAGGGACAGGGGAGGAATGAGCAGTTCTTC; CDR3: CASTGQGQGRNEQFF
size: -; J: TRBJ2-2; D: TRBD2; V: TRBV9; DNA: TGTGCCAGCAGCTATTCGACAGCGGGGACGAACACCGGGGAGCTGTTTTTT; CDR3: CASSYSTAGTNTGELFF
size: -; J: TRBJ1-1; D: -; V: TRBV29-1; DNA: TGCAGCGTTGAAACAGGGTACACTGAAGCTTTCTTT; CDR3: CSVETGYTEAFF
size: -; J: TRBJ1-1; D: TRBD1; V: TRBV7-3; DNA: TGTGCCAGCAGCTCGCCGGGACAGGGCGAAGCTTTCTTT; CDR3: CASSSPGQGEAFF
size: -; J: TRBJ2-1; D: -; V: TRBV7-9; DNA: TGTGCCAGCAGCTCGAATGAGCAGTTCTTC; CDR3: CASSSNEQFF
size: -; J: TRBJ1-5; D: -; V: TRBV6-1; DNA: TGTGCCAGCAGTGAAGCTGGGAGACTCGATCTTAGGCCCCAGCATTTT; CDR3: CASSEAGRLDLRPQHF
size: once; J: TRBJ1-1; D: TRBD1; V: TRBV11-2; DNA: TGTGCCAGCAGCGTTCAAACAGGGGCCGGGGGCACTGAAGCTTTCTTT; CDR3: CASSVQTGAGGTEAFF
size: -; J: TRBJ1-2; D: TRBD1; V: TRBV28; DNA: TGTGCCACCCAGGGACAGGACTATGGCTACACCTTC; CDR3: CATQGQDYGYTF
size: -; J: TRBJ2-6; D: TRBD1; V: TRBV18; DNA: TGTGCCAGCTCATCAACCGGGACAGGGCCGCCTGGGGCCAACGTCCTGACTTTC; CDR3: CASSSTGTGPPGANVLTF
size: -; J: TRBJ2-3; D: -; V: TRBV7-9; DNA: TGTGCCGGCCTTTCCACAGATACGCAGTATTTT; CDR3: CAGLSTDTQYF
size: -; J: TRBJ1-4; D: -; V: TRBV6-5; DNA: TGTGCCAGCAGTTACTCGGGGGGGAGGGAACTGTTTTTT; CDR3: CASSYSGGRELFF
size: -; J: TRBJ2-1; D: TRBD2; V: TRBV2; DNA: TGTGCCAGCAGTGGGACTAGCGGGGAATTCAATGAGCAGTTCTTC; CDR3: CASSGTSGEFNEQFF
size: -; J: TRBJ2-7; D: TRBD2; V: TRBV4-1; DNA: TGCGCCAGCAGCCCTCCAGCGGGAGCGGGGGAGCAGTACTTC; CDR3: CASSPPAGAGEQYF
size: -; J: TRBJ2-1; D: -; V: TRBV28; DNA: TGTGCCAGCAGCCCTCTAGCAATAGGTCAGTTCTTC; CDR3: CASSPLAIGQFF
size: -; J: TRBJ2-1; D: TRBD2; V: TRBV9; DNA: TGTGCCAGCAGCGCGGGACTAGCGGTTTCCTACAATGAGCAGTTCTTC; CDR3: CASSAGLAVSYNEQFF
size: -; J: TRBJ2-7; D: TRBD2; V: TRBV4-2; DNA: TGTGCCAGCAGCCAAGAGGTCGGGGGGGAGTACGAGCAGTACTTC; CDR3: CASSQEVGGEYEQYF
size: -; J: TRBJ2-1; D: -; V: TRBV6-6; DNA: TGTGCCAGCAGCCCTCAGGGTTTTGAGCAGTTCTTC; CDR3: CASSPQGFEQFF
size: -; J: TRBJ2-1; D: TRBD1; V: TRBV7-3; DNA: TGTGCCAGCAGCTTAACGCCGGCAGGGGGTCACAATGAGCAGTTCTTC; CDR3: CASSLTPAGGHNEQFF
size: -; J: TRBJ2-4; D: -; V: TRBV19; DNA: TGTGCCAGTAGTATAAACAGGGAAAACATTCAGTACTTC; CDR3: CASSINRENIQYF
size: -; J: TRBJ2-7; D: -; V: TRBV21-1; DNA: TGTGCCAGCAGCAATGCGCCTAGCAGTTCCTACGAGCAGTACTTC; CDR3: CASSNAPSSSYEQYF
size: once; J: TRBJ2-2; D: TRBD1; V: TRBV4-1; DNA: TGCGCCAGCAGCCAACCCCCGGGACAGGGGGCAAGGGAGCTGTTTTTT; CDR3: CASSQPPGQGARELFF
size: once; J: TRBJ2-7; D: TRBD2; V: TRBV10-1; DNA: TGCGCCAGCAGTGCGAATCGGGGACTAACCTACGAGCAGTACTTC; CDR3: CASSANRGLTYEQYF